Listed below are T cell receptor beta chains from one sample, sequenced in a study of T cell responses to AZD1222 COVID-19 vaccine. Some clones are missing from TCRdb's copy, which holds only in-frame ones; the method was immunoSEQ multiplex PCR. There are approximately 140,000 clones in the sample; approximately 92% occur only once, and just over 3% lies in the top ten. Sample: peripheral blood, taken on day 0 of AZD1222 vaccination. These receptors all stem from an adult in good health. The CDR3 runs from the conserved cysteine through the conserved F or W. Each record gives: V gene, clone size, J gene, D gene, CDR3 DNA, CDR3 protein. A D gene is named only where the DNA matches it firmly. Clone size is given for some rows only: seen once, a few or many times, or a class if the clone is expanded.

TRBV19	-	TRBJ1-5	TRBD1	TGTGCCAGTAGGTCGGGACAGGGAAATCAGCCCCAGCATTTT	CASRSGQGNQPQHF
TRBV7-3	-	TRBJ2-1	TRBD2	TGTGCCAGCAGCTTGATAGCGGGCTCCTACAATGAGCAGTTCTTC	CASSLIAGSYNEQFF
TRBV7-2	-	TRBJ2-7	-	TGTGCCAGCAGCTTAAAAAGGGACTGTAAATTC	CASSLKRDCKF
TRBV6-2/TRBV6-3	-	TRBJ2-1	TRBD1	TGTGCCAGCAGCCGGACAGGGTTGCTCAATGAGCAGTTCTTC	CASSRTGLLNEQFF
TRBV2	-	TRBJ1-3	-	TGTGCCAGCAGTGAGTCCCAGTTCTCTGGAAACACCATATATTTT	CASSESQFSGNTIYF
TRBV29-1	-	TRBJ1-5	-	TGCAGCGTCACAGGGTCCAGCAATCAGCCCCAGCATTTT	CSVTGSSNQPQHF
TRBV28	-	TRBJ1-1	-	TGTGCCAGCAGGCTACAGGGGAACACTGAAGCTTTCTTT	CASRLQGNTEAFF
TRBV6-4	-	TRBJ2-1	-	TGTGCCAGCAGTGCCGGGGGAATCGCGGATGAGCAGTTCTTC	CASSAGGIADEQFF
TRBV18	-	TRBJ1-2	TRBD1	TGTGCCAGCTCACTACTCGGGGACAGTCCCCTCTATGGCTACACCTTC	CASSLLGDSPLYGYTF
TRBV19	-	TRBJ2-7	-	TGTGCCAGTAGTCTCCACGAGTTCTACGAGCAGTACTTC	CASSLHEFYEQYF
TRBV30	-	TRBJ1-6	-	TGTGCCTGGGATAAAAATCGCCTCGGCCAAAATAGTAATTCACCCCTCCACTTT	CAWDKNRLGQNSNSPLHF
TRBV6-6	-	TRBJ2-5	TRBD2	TGTGCCAGCAGTCGGGGGGGAGATCTACAAGAGACCCAGTACTTC	CASSRGGDLQETQYF
TRBV10-3	-	TRBJ2-1	TRBD1	TGTGCCATCAGTTCCGGACAGGACAATGAGCAGTTCTTC	CAISSGQDNEQFF
TRBV4-1	-	TRBJ1-2	-	TGCGCCAGCAGCCGTGCGAGTCGAGGCTACACCTTC	CASSRASRGYTF
TRBV9	-	TRBJ2-6	-	TGTGCCAGCAGCGTAGCGAAGGCCTACGGGGCCAACGTCCTGACTTTC	CASSVAKAYGANVLTF
TRBV5-1	-	TRBJ2-1	TRBD2	TGCGCCAGCAGCTTGGAAATTAGCGGGAGGCCGGGCAATGAGCAGTTCTTC	CASSLEISGRPGNEQFF
TRBV13	once	TRBJ2-7	-	TGTGCCAGCAGCGCCGCTTTTCTCGGGACCACGTCCTACGAGCAGTACTTC	CASSAAFLGTTSYEQYF
TRBV11-3	-	TRBJ2-5	-	TGTGCCAGCAGCCCTGGACCGGTCCAAGAGACCCAGTACTTC	CASSPGPVQETQYF
TRBV7-9	once	TRBJ2-1	-	TGTGCCAGCAGCTTGGGCGGCTCCTACAATGAGCAGTTCTTC	CASSLGGSYNEQFF
TRBV6-4	-	TRBJ2-7	TRBD1	TGTGCCAGCAGTCCGTCAGGGGGAAACTACGAGCAGTACTTC	CASSPSGGNYEQYF
TRBV10-3	few	TRBJ2-7	TRBD2	TGTGCCATCAGACCCGGGACAGTGAGGCTAGCGGGAGAGAACTACGAGCAGTACTTC	CAIRPGTVRLAGENYEQYF
TRBV6-5	-	TRBJ2-3	TRBD2	TGTGCCGGCAGTTACTCGGGGGGACGGGCGGGAGATACGCAGTATTTT	CAGSYSGGRAGDTQYF
TRBV5-4	-	TRBJ2-3	-	TGTGCCAGCAGCTTGGCAGGCCCCACAGATACGCAGTATTTT	CASSLAGPTDTQYF
TRBV6-5	-	TRBJ1-2	TRBD1	TGTGCCAGCAGTTACTCGGGACAGAGTAACTATGGCTACACCTTC	CASSYSGQSNYGYTF
TRBV10-1	-	TRBJ2-1	TRBD2	TGCGCCAGCAGTGAGCGGACTAGACTTTACAATGAGCAGTTCTTC	CASSERTRLYNEQFF
TRBV20-1	once	TRBJ1-5	-	TGCAGTGCTCCGGCGGGCCAGCATTTT	CSAPAGQHF
TRBV25-1	-	TRBJ2-7	TRBD1	TGTGCCAGCAGTGAATATAAGGGACAGATCTACGAGCAGTACTTC	CASSEYKGQIYEQYF
TRBV10-3	-	TRBJ2-2	-	TGTGCCATCGGACAGTTAGCTGTCGGCACCGGGGAGCTGTTTTTT	CAIGQLAVGTGELFF